Sequencing of this T cell receptor beta chain was carried out in a study of long-term antiretroviral therapy in people with HIV (dated by TCRdb to about 2022). General notes on the study: The earliest samples were collected approximately a decade before the 2015 WHO recommendation for immediate ART, a period when ART was typically delayed until CD4 counts fell. A total of some 200 cryopreserved PBMC samples came from approximately 30 adults with confirmed HIV infection and were collected serially over a mean of roughly 6 years (range 1-12). A retrospective serial study tested whether ART initiation and durable HIV suppression were associated with changes in peripheral blood TRB repertoire composition and diversity. Of the roughly 31 participants with HIV, about a dozen were female. No cross-contamination during QIAcube processing turned up in test extractions that ran a monoclonal T-cell line alongside about 35 polyclonal samples. Summary of the overall study and its limitations: CDR3 length ranges in HIV repertoires were narrower than in controls, and network structure suggested an antigen-experienced repertoire with only a slight naive shift after ART. Owing to limited PBMC availability, only the TCR beta chain was sequenced, without alpha chain pairing. Expanded TRB clones identified before ART initiation dominated the repertoire across all time points, though the dominance fluctuated and decreased in many PLHIV after ART. Samples dated from about 2003 to 2018, and the ART regimens used may be less effective than current ones. Starting ART was linked to a significant rise in TRB diversity, yet even with long-term ART the diversity remained significantly lower than in transplant donor controls. Because pre-ART samples had limited cell numbers, unsorted PBMC were profiled rather than sorted CD4+ and CD8+ T cells. No data were available on ART adherence, viral resistance or therapy changes, limiting inferences about post-ART repertoire changes.

The immunoSEQ hsTCRB v3.0 assay was used at survey level resolution to sequence the TRB variable region. The target sequencing depth for TRB was 40,000-50,000 T-cell genomes per sample. TRB libraries were pooled and sequenced on an Illumina MiSeq using a v3 150-cycle kit. The study's own analysis went as follows. Repertoire analysis was run in R within a reproducible Nextflow workflow that covered QC, data transformation and analysis. Custom analyses were implemented in LymphoSeq2, an R package for AIRR-Seq data exploration. Four samples yielding fewer than 5000 total TRB sequences were excluded, leaving around 190 analyzed HIV repertoires. Among the roughly 200 retained HIV repertoires, 55 to 65 were collected before ART initiation and roughly 130 after ART initiation. Each repertoire was downsampled to 5000 TRB nucleotide sequences, and summary statistics were averaged across 100 downsampling iterations. The analysis kept only TRB sequences whose CDR3 regions were at least seven amino acids long. Diversity was measured with a Shannon entropy-derived clonality score and the Gini coefficient. In the repertoire networks, any two of the top 5000 CDR3 amino acid sequences were linked whenever the two sequences differed by an edit distance of one. For TRB CDR3 amino acid sequences, GLIPH2 was used to predict antigen specificity groups and MHC restriction. To flag known associations with CMV, EBV, HIV or tissue antigens, CDR3 amino acid sequences were compared against VDJdb and McPAS-TCR. Pre-ART, post-ART and control groups were compared with Wilcoxon signed-rank tests and Holm-Bonferroni correction. TCRdb stores this immuneACCESS table with in-frame sequences only. Part of the clones is absent; in the studies checked, under half of the shortfall reflects unresolved V genes, and no reason is known for the rest. Clone size and V and J calls were adopted from that table, with D and trimming inferred from the DNA. Within this sample are 30,000 to 40,000 clones, with about four fifths of them counted one time only. Around 3.6% of the sample rests with the top ten.

As for this clone: Its antigen target is currently unknown. Base qualities are not at hand, and no much larger clone is one base apart.

Participants were included only if at least one PBMC sample before ART initiation and at least two post-ART samples were available. Treatment was received in the United States of America by all participants with HIV. Before DNA extraction, cryopreserved samples containing about 0.9-11 million PBMC were thawed and washed. At the time of the earliest PBMC sample, participants with HIV were aged between roughly 20 and 55 years. PBMC samples were contributed by each participant from 1-4 timepoints before ART initiation and 2-8 timepoints after ART initiation, with a median of 7 samples. Serial HIV viral load, CD4+ T-cell count, ART history and demographic data were obtained for every participant. Using a Qiagen kit on a QIAcube, genomic DNA was extracted from unsorted PBMC, with samples processed in batches of 12. The sample was unsorted PBMCs, taken 3 years after starting antiretroviral therapy. The receptor comes from a man aged 50-59 years with HIV.

The CDR3 is CASSLDRGSYNEQFF. The nucleotides read TGTGCCAGCAGCTTAGACAGGGGTTCCTACAATGAGCAGTTCTTC. The sequence is built from TRBV7-8 and TRBJ2-1; TRBD1 fits 7 bases in the junction. CDR1 is given as SGHVS and CDR2 as FQNEAQ, both from the germline V gene. Inclusive of the bounding cysteine and phenylalanine, the CDR3 is 15 residues long. Solely the CDR3 DNA is kept, with 45 bases framed from the first base. V loses 1 base at its end and J loses 1 base; junction bases beyond the gene matches: 1.